This entry lists 28 T cell receptor beta chains sequenced from one sample in a study of radiotherapy plus CTLA-4 blockade in lung cancer. The assay was immunoSEQ multiplex PCR, and TCRdb's table has in-frame clones only and misses some. The top ten clones hold over 12% of a sample with about 88,000 clones, 72% of them seen once. The material was peripheral blood, obtained from a patient treated with radiotherapy plus ipilimumab. The receptors were gathered from a human donor with non-small cell lung cancer that progressed on radiotherapy plus ipilimumab.

The V and J genes are TRBV2 and TRBJ2-1, with D possibly called TRBD1 or TRBD2 (5 bases each). The CDR3 spans 15 residues. V was trimmed by 5 bases and J by 3 bases, leaving 14 bases between them. From germline, CDR1 is SNHLY and CDR2 FYNNEI. The CDR3 loop reads CASSKRGPLYNEQFF. CDR3 DNA sequence: TGTGCCAGCAGTAAGAGGGGTCCCCTCTACAATGAGCAGTTCTTC.

The chain is built from TRBV15 and TRBJ2-1, with D hard to call. The V and J ends lost 0 bases and 3 bases respectively, with 21 bases between them. Germline lookup yields CDR1 LNHNV and CDR2 YYDKDF (reference sequence). CDR3 length equals 19 residues. The CDR3 sequence is CATSRDRVRYTRVYNEQFF. The CDR3 DNA is TGTGCCACCAGCAGAGATAGAGTCAGGTATACGAGAGTCTACAATGAGCAGTTCTTC. The full variable domain, with the rest looked up from reference TRBV15 and TRBJ2-1, is DAMVIQNPRYQVTQFGKPVTLSCSQTLNHNVMYWYQQKSSQAPKLLFHYYDKDFNNEADTPDNFQSRRPNTSFCFLDIRSPGLGDTAMYLCATSRDRVRYTRVYNEQFFGPGTRLTVL.

The genes are TRBV7-9 and TRBJ2-7; 14 positions match TRBD2. CDR1 is SEHNR, CDR2 FQNEAQ, per germline (reference sequence). The CDR3 spans 19 residues. V shed 0 bases, J shed 0 bases, and the junction held 7 bases outside the gene matches. CDR3 residues: CASSLAEGLAGGISYEQYF. The DNA for the CDR3 is TGTGCCAGCAGCTTAGCGGAAGGACTAGCGGGAGGAATCTCCTACGAGCAGTACTTC.

This clone has a count of ten or more. The chain joins TRBV7-9 to TRBJ1-1; D not certain. Germline V gene data show CDR1 as SEHNR and CDR2 as FQNEAQ (reference sequence). This CDR3 is 12 amino acids long. Trimming stripped 5 bases from V and 11 bases from J, with 15 bases between. The CDR3 bases are TGTGCCAGCAGCGGGGAAGGGAATTGGGCTTTCTTT. This sequence encodes CASSGEGNWAFF.

The gene calls are TRBV11-2 and TRBJ2-3; no reliable D call. The CDR3 runs 14 residues. CDR1 and CDR2 from the germline V gene are SGHAT and FQNNGV. V lost 1 base to trimming and J lost 2 bases, with 7 bases between them. DNA for the CDR3: TGTGCCAGCAGCTTAGGTCCCCACACAGATACGCAGTATTTT. It specifies CASSLGPHTDTQYF.

This chain joins TRBV12-5 and TRBJ1-2, with D maybe TRBD1 (5 bases). The CDR3 has 15 amino acids. V was pared by 1 base and J by 6 bases, with 15 bases between. Germline V lookup: CDR1 LGHNT, CDR2 FRNRAP. The CDR3 is CASGLDTRGTHGYTF. In DNA form, the CDR3 reads TGTGCTAGTGGTTTGGACACCAGAGGGACCCATGGCTACACCTTC.

The chain uses TRBV4-1 and TRBJ2-3; D remains unclear. CDR3 size: 14 residues. Germline CDR1 reads MGHRA; CDR2 reads YSYEKL. Deletions cut 0 bases from V and 0 bases from J, with 4 bases between. DNA for the CDR3: TGCGCCAGCAGCCAAGATCACAGCACAGATACGCAGTATTTT. Its translation: CASSQDHSTDTQYF.

This chain connects TRBV29-1 to TRBJ2-7; D is unclear. Between the trimmed V and J ends, which lost 3 bases and 3 bases, there was a span of 9 bases. The CDR3 is 12 amino acids. In germline, CDR1 is SQVTM, CDR2 ANQGSEA. Here the CDR3 reads CSVEVRNYEQYF. CDR3 sequence (DNA): TGCAGCGTTGAGGTGAGGAACTACGAGCAGTACTTC.

This clone has only a few counts. The chain combines TRBV19 with TRBJ1-4; 9 bases are a match to TRBD1. Germline CDR1 and CDR2: LNHDA and SQIVND (reference sequence). V shed 7 bases and J 7 bases; nucleotides not matched to a gene: 7. There are 14 residues in the CDR3. This chain's CDR3 is CASNKQGASEKLFF. DNA for the CDR3: TGTGCCAGTAACAAACAGGGGGCCAGTGAAAAACTGTTTTTT.

This clone is a singleton in its sample. This chain links TRBV29-1 with TRBJ2-7; D not resolved. The CDR3 contains 13 residues. Trimming took off 3 bases at V and 5 bases at J, with 14 bases between the two ends. Germline assignment: CDR1 SQVTM and CDR2 ANQGSEA. The CDR3 sequence is CSVDSGTKHEQYF. The CDR3 nucleotides are TGCAGCGTTGATTCAGGTACTAAACACGAGCAGTACTTC.

The V gene is TRBV7-6, the J gene TRBJ2-1; 10 bases map to TRBD2. This CDR3 contains 17 residues. Germline-derived CDR1 and CDR2 are SGHVS and FNYEAQ. Trimming took 5 bases from V and 4 from J; bases not matched to a gene: 11. The CDR3 DNA follows: TGTGCCAGCAGCCGAGAGGCTAGCGGGAGTGTATACAATGAGCAGTTCTTC. Translation: CASSREASGSVYNEQFF. Full variable domain (remainder filled in from reference TRBV7-6 and TRBJ2-1): GAGVSQSPRYKVTKRGQDVALRCDPISGHVSLYWYRQALGQGPEFLTYFNYEAQQDKSGLPNDRFSAERPEGSISTLTIQRTEQRDSAMYRCASSREASGSVYNEQFFGPGTRLTVL.

The rearrangement joins TRBV5-1 to TRBJ2-3; D might be TRBD2 (5 bases). The V gene lost 4 bases and the J gene lost 6 bases, with 18 bases spanning the gap. The germline V gene encodes CDR1 SGHRS and CDR2 YFSETQ. The CDR3 runs to 15 residues. The CDR3: CASSLTADPSDTQYF. DNA of the CDR3: TGCGCCAGCAGCCTAACAGCGGACCCATCGGATACGCAGTATTTT.

The gene calls are TRBV7-9 and TRBJ2-1, with D possibly matching TRBD2 (5 bases). CDR3 length: 13 residues. The V gene lost 4 bases and the J gene lost 9 bases, with 13 bases spanning the gap. The V gene's germline CDR1 is SEHNR and CDR2 FQNEAQ (reference sequence). CDR3 DNA: TGTGCCAGCAGCTCGCCGGACTCCTTTGAGCAGTTCTTC. Translated: CASSSPDSFEQFF.

The chain employs TRBV28 and TRBJ1-1; 10 positions agree with TRBD1. This CDR3 has 14 amino acids. J was trimmed by 5 bases and V by 6 bases; bases with no gene match: 6. Per the germline V gene, CDR1 is MDHEN and CDR2 is SYDVKM. The chain's CDR3 is CASRTGQGITEAFF. CDR3 DNA sequence: TGTGCCAGCAGAACGGGACAGGGGATAACTGAAGCTTTCTTT.

The rearrangement links TRBV5-4 to TRBJ2-5, with 9 bases matching TRBD2. V trimming: 4 bases; J trimming: 5 bases; junction bases outside the gene matches: 12. The CDR3 is made up of 16 amino acids. Per the germline V gene, CDR1 is SGHNT and CDR2 is YYREEE (reference sequence). CDR3: CASSQSDSGRRETQYF. CDR3 coding DNA: TGTGCCAGCAGCCAATCCGATAGCGGGAGAAGGGAGACCCAGTACTTC.

This clone was counted a few times. The chain employs TRBV27 and TRBJ1-6, with D possibly being TRBD1 (5 bases). Trimming cost V 2 bases and J 7 bases, with 9 bases left between them. The CDR3 covers 14 residues. Per germline, CDR1 MNHEY and CDR2 SMNVEV (reference sequence). CDR3 nucleotides: TGTGCCAGCAGTTTAGGGGGGAAGAATTCACCCCTCCACTTT. It codes for CASSLGGKNSPLHF.

The chain combines TRBV5-1 with TRBJ2-7; D may match TRBD1 or TRBD2 (5 bases each). The CDR3 sequence is 14 residues long. Germline CDR1 and CDR2: SGHRS and YFSETQ. V lost 2 bases to trimming and J lost 3 bases, with 12 bases between them. The CDR3 DNA reads as TGCGCCAGCAGCTTACAGGACGGGAACTACGAGCAGTACTTC. Translation: CASSLQDGNYEQYF. The entire variable domain, with the rest obtained from reference TRBV5-1 and TRBJ2-7, is as follows: KAGVTQTPRYLIKTRGQQVTLSCSPISGHRSVSWYQQTPGQGLQFLFEYFSETQRNKGNFPGRFSGRQFSNSRSEMNVSTLELGDSALYLCASSLQDGNYEQYFGPGTRLTVT.

The rearrangement links TRBV28 to TRBJ2-7; 7 bases align to TRBD1. There are 12 residues in the CDR3. The trim removed 8 bases at V and 3 bases at J, leaving 4 bases unmatched. Germline loops: CDR1 MDHEN, CDR2 SYDVKM. The CDR3, as DNA: TGTGCCAGCCGACAGGGCTTCTACGAGCAGTACTTC. This encodes CASRQGFYEQYF.

The chain combines TRBV28 with TRBJ2-7, with 7 nucleotides matching TRBD1. Trimming removed 2 bases from V and 0 bases from J; junction bases left unmatched: 7. The CDR3 is made up of 16 amino acids. Germline V gene sequence: CDR1 MDHEN, CDR2 SYDVKM. The CDR3 nucleotides are TGTGCCAGCAGTTTAGGATCCGGGACAGCCTCCTACGAGCAGTACTTC. Translated, it gives CASSLGSGTASYEQYF. The full variable domain, with the rest looked up from reference TRBV28 and TRBJ2-7, is DVKVTQSSRYLVKRTGEKVFLECVQDMDHENMFWYRQDPGLGLRLIYFSYDVKMKEKGDIPEGYSVSREKKERFSLILESASTNQTSMYLCASSLGSGTASYEQYFGPGTRLTVT.

V gene TRBV7-6 combines with J gene TRBJ1-1; D gene ambiguous. Germline CDR1 reads SGHVS; CDR2 reads FNYEAQ. Trimming shortened V by 1 base and J by 4 bases, and 7 bases separated the two germline ends. This CDR3 has 13 amino acids. This CDR3 reads CASSLGESTEAFF. DNA for the CDR3: TGTGCCAGCAGCTTAGGGGAAAGCACTGAAGCTTTCTTT.

The gene calls are TRBV6-1 and TRBJ1-1; D not resolved. This CDR3 region has 14 residues. V dropped 5 bases and J dropped 0 bases, with 10 bases sitting between them. Germline lookup yields CDR1 MNHNS and CDR2 SASEGT. As DNA, the CDR3 is TGTGCCAGCAGTCGGGGAACGATGAACACTGAAGCTTTCTTT. Its protein is CASSRGTMNTEAFF.

This rearrangement joins TRBV7-2 to TRBJ2-1; 8 nucleotides match TRBD2. Looked up from germline, CDR1 is SGHTA and CDR2 is FQGNSA. After removal of 2 bases from V and 7 bases from J, the junction contained 7 bases not matched to a gene. There are 15 residues in the CDR3. The CDR3 here is CASSLRGGQGNEQFF. CDR3 nucleotides: TGTGCCAGCAGCTTACGGGGGGGGCAAGGGAATGAGCAGTTCTTC. The full variable domain, its missing parts supplied by reference TRBV7-2 and TRBJ2-1, is GAGVSQSPSNKVTEKGKDVELRCDPISGHTALYWYRQSLGQGLEFLIYFQGNSAPDKSGLPSDRFSAERTGGSVSTLTIQRTQQEDSAVYLCASSLRGGQGNEQFFGPGTRLTVL.

CDR3 in DNA: TGTGCCAGCAGTCTGGGACAGAACACTGAAGCTTTCTTT. This translates into CASSLGQNTEAFF. The rearrangement uses TRBV6-5 and TRBJ1-1; D is possibly TRBD1 (6 bases). The CDR3 length is 13 residues. Between the trimmed V and J ends, which lost 5 bases and 1 base, there was a span of 8 bases. Germline CDR1 MNHEY, CDR2 SVGAGI.

This chain joins TRBV19 and TRBJ2-5; D is perhaps TRBD1 or TRBD2 (6 bases each). CDR3 length: 15 amino acids. Germline CDR1 and CDR2: LNHDA and SQIVND (reference sequence). V was shortened by 3 bases and J by 4 bases, with 15 bases between the two germline ends. Here the CDR3 reads CASSIYGGSGETQYF. CDR3 bases: TGTGCCAGTAGTATCTACGGGGGCTCGGGAGAGACCCAGTACTTC. The full variable domain, with the rest looked up from reference TRBV19 and TRBJ2-5, is DGGITQSPKYLFRKEGQNVTLSCEQNLNHDAMYWYRQDPGQGLRLIYYSQIVNDFQKGDIAEGYSVSREKKESFPLTVTSAQKNPTAFYLCASSIYGGSGETQYFGPGTRLLVL.

The chain links TRBV9 to TRBJ2-1; D is unresolved. From germline, CDR1 is SGDLS and CDR2 YYNGEE. The CDR3 runs to 15 residues. Trimming removed 0 bases from V and 0 bases from J, with 7 bases in between. The CDR3, as DNA: TGTGCCAGCAGCGTAGGTGACTCCTCCTACAATGAGCAGTTCTTC. It translates to CASSVGDSSYNEQFF.

The rearrangement joins TRBV11-2 to TRBJ1-1; a possible D gene is TRBD1 (5 bases). The V end lost 0 bases, the J end lost 11 bases, and 16 bases lay between the germline ends. The CDR3 spans 14 residues. CDR1 and CDR2 (germline): SGHAT, FQNNGV. CDR3 sequence: CASSLERGLQAAFF. The CDR3 region has the DNA TGTGCCAGCAGCTTAGAGAGGGGCCTCCAGGCCGCTTTCTTT.

This rearrangement joins TRBV6-5 to TRBJ1-2, with D perhaps matching TRBD1 (6 bases). Deletions cut 5 bases from V and 4 bases from J, with 11 bases between. The length of the CDR3 is 13 residues. Germline V gene lookup returns CDR1 MNHEY and CDR2 SVGAGI. CDR3 sequence: CASSRDIAYGYTF. Written as DNA, the CDR3 is TGTGCCAGCAGTCGGGACATCGCCTATGGCTACACCTTC.

This clone was counted only a few times. The CDR3 region is CAISEPRAANTEAFF. The CDR3 bases are TGTGCCATCAGTGAGCCGCGGGCAGCCAACACTGAAGCTTTCTTT. This chain connects TRBV10-3 to TRBJ1-1; no definite D call. V lost 2 bases and J 2 bases, leaving 12 bases between the germline ends. Looked up from germline, CDR1 is ENHRY and CDR2 is SYGVKD. CDR3 size: 15 residues.